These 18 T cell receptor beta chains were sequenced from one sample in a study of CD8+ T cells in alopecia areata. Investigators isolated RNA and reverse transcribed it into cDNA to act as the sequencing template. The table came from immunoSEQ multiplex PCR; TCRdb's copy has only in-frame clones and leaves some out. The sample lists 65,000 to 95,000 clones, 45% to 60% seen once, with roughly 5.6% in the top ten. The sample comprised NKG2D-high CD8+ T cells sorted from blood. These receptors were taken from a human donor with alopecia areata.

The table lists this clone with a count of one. The CDR3, as DNA: TGTGCCAGCAGCCCGGCAAGCGGCACCGGGGAGCTGTTTTTT. Its translation: CASSPASGTGELFF. The rearrangement joins TRBV9 to TRBJ2-2, with TRBD2 as a possible D gene (5 bases). The CDR3 is 14 residues long. Deletions cut 4 bases from V and 4 bases from J, with 11 bases between. Germline CDR1 and CDR2: SGDLS and YYNGEE. Full variable domain (missing parts from reference TRBV9 and TRBJ2-2): DSGVTQTPKHLITATGQRVTLRCSPRSGDLSVYWYQQSLDQGLQFLIQYYNGEERAKGNILERFSAQQFPDLHSELNLSSLELGDSALYFCASSPASGTGELFFGEGSRLTVL.

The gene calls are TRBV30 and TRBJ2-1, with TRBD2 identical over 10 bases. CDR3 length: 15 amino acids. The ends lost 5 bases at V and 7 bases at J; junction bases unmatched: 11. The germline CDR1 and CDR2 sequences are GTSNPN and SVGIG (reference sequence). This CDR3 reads CAWSLAGGLRNEQFF. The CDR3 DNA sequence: TGTGCCTGGTCATTAGCGGGGGGCCTCAGGAATGAGCAGTTCTTC.

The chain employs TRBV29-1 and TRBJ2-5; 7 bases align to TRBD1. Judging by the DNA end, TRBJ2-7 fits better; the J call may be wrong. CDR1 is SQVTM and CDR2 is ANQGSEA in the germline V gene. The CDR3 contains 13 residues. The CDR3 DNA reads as TGCAGCGTTGAGACAGGGATCGATTACGAGCAGTACTTC. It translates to CSVETGIDYEQYF.

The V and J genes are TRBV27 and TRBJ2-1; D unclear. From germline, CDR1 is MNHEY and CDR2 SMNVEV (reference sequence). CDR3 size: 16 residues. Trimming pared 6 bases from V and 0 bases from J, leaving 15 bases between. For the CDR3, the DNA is TGTGCCAGCAGCTCTGGAACAGTGAGCTCCTACAATGAGCAGTTCTTC. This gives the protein CASSSGTVSSYNEQFF.

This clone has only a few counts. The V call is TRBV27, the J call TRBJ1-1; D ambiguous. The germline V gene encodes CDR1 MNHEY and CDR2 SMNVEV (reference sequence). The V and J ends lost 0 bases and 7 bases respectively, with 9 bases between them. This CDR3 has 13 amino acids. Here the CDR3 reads CASSLSDAFEAFF. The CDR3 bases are TGTGCCAGCAGTTTATCCGACGCGTTTGAAGCTTTCTTT.

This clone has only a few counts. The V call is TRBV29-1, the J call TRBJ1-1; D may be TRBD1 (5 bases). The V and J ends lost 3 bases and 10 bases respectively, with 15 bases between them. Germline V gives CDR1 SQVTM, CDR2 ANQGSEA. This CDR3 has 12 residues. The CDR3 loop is CSVDGVGAGAFF. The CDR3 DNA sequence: TGCAGCGTTGATGGGGTTGGGGCTGGAGCTTTCTTT. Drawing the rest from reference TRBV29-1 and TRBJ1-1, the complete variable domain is SAVISQKPSRDICQRGTSLTIQCQVDSQVTMMFWYRQQPGQSLTLIATANQGSEATYESGFVIDKFPISRPNLTFSTLTVSNMSPEDSSIYLCSVDGVGAGAFFGQGTRLTVV.

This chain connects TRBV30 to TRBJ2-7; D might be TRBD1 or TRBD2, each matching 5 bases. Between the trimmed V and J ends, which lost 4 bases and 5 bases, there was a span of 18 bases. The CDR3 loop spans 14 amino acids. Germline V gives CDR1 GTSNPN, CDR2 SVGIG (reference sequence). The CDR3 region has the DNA TGTGCCTGGACCGGGACGGCCCTTGGGGACGAGCAGTACTTC. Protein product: CAWTGTALGDEQYF.

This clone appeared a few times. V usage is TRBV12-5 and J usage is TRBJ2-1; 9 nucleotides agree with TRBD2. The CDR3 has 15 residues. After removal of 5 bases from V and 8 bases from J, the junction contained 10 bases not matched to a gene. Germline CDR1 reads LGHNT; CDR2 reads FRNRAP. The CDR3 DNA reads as TGTGCTAGTGGTATCCGCGGGGGGGCCCCTTATGAGCAGTTCTTC. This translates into CASGIRGGAPYEQFF.

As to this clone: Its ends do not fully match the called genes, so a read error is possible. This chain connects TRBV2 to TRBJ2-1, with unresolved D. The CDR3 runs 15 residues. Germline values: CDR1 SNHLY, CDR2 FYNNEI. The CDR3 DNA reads TGTGCCAGCAGAGAAGACGTTAGCTCCTACAATGAGCAGTTCTTC. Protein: CASREDVSSYNEQFF.

For the CDR3, the DNA is TGTGCCAGCAGCCCGCGTAAGGGGGGGCTCAATGAGCAGTTCTTC. The encoded protein is CASSPRKGGLNEQFF. The chain employs TRBV7-9 and TRBJ2-1, with D possibly matching TRBD2 (7 bases). Trimming stripped 5 bases from V and 6 bases from J, with 17 bases between. The length of the CDR3 is 15 residues. Per the germline V gene, CDR1 is SEHNR and CDR2 is FQNEAQ (reference sequence). Supplemented by reference TRBV7-9 and TRBJ2-1, the full variable domain reads DTGVSQNPRHKITKRGQNVTFRCDPISEHNRLYWYRQTLGQGPEFLTYFQNEAQLEKSRLLSDRFSAERPKGSFSTLEIQRTEQGDSAMYLCASSPRKGGLNEQFFGPGTRLTVL.

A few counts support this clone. In DNA, the CDR3 is TGTGCCAGCAGTACCGCACTAGCGGGAGTAGTAGATGAGCAGTTCTTC. Translation: CASSTALAGVVDEQFF. The chain uses TRBV27 and TRBJ2-1; TRBD2 matches at 11 bases. CDR3 size: 16 residues. CDR1 is MNHEY, CDR2 SMNVEV, per germline (reference sequence). The V gene end was trimmed by 5 bases and the J gene end by 8 bases; junction bases not matched to a gene: 11.

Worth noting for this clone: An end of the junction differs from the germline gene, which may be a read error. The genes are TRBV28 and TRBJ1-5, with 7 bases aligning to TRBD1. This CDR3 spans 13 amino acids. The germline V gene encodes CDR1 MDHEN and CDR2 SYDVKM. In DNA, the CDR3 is TGTGCCAGCAGGACAGGGAGGGGTCAGCGCCAGCATTTT. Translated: CASRTGRGQRQHF.

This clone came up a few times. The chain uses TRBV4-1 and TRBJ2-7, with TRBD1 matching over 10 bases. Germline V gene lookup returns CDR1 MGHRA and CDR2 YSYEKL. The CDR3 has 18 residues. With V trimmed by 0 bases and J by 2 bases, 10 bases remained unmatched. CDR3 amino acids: CASSQDSFGTGATYEQYF. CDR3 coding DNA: TGCGCCAGCAGCCAAGATAGTTTCGGGACAGGGGCAACCTACGAGCAGTACTTC.

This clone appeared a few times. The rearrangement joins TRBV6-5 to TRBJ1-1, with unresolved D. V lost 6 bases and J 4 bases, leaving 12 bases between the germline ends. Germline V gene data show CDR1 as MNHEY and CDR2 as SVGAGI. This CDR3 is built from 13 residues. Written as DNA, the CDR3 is TGTGCCAGCAGAGCCAACGAGGGCACTGAAGCTTTCTTT. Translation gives CASRANEGTEAFF.

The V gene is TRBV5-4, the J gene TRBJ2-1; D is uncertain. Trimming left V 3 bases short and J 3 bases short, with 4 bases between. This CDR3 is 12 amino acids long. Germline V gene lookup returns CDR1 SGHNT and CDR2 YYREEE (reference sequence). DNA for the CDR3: TGTGCCAGCAGCTGGGGCTACAATGAGCAGTTCTTC. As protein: CASSWGYNEQFF.

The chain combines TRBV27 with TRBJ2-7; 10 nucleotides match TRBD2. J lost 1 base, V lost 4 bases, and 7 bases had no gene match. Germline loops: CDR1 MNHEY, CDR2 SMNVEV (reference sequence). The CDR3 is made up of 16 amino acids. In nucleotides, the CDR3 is TGTGCCAGCAGTTCGACCGGGACTAGCGAATCCTACGAGCAGTACTTC. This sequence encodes CASSSTGTSESYEQYF.

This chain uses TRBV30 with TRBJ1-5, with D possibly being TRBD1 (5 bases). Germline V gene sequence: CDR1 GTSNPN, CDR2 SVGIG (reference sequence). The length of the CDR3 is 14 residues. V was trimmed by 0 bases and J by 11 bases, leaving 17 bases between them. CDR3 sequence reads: CAWSVRGSLSTQHF. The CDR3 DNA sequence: TGTGCCTGGAGTGTTAGGGGCAGCCTGTCTACCCAGCATTTT. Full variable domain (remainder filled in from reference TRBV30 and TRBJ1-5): SQTIHQWPATLVQPVGSPLSLECTVEGTSNPNLYWYRQAAGRGLQLLFYSVGIGQISSEVPQNLSASRPQDRQFILSSKKLLLSDSGFYLCAWSVRGSLSTQHFGDGTRLSIL.

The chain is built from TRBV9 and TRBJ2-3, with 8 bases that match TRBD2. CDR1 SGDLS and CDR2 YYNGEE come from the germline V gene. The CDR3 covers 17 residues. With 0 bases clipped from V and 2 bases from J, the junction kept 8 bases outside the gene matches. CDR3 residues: CASSVAARLAFTDTQYF. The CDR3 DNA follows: TGTGCCAGCAGCGTAGCTGCGAGACTAGCGTTCACAGATACGCAGTATTTT.